The 12 T cell receptor beta chains listed next were all sequenced from one sample in a study of blood T cell repertoires in COVID-19 (TCRdb year 2020). The method was the immunoSEQ multiplex PCR assay. As stored in TCRdb, this immuneACCESS dataset retains in-frame rearrangements with V and J assigned. A fraction of the clones does not appear; measured against another copy, unresolved V genes explain less than half of the discrepancy, and the remainder lacks a known reason. This sample gives about 250,000 clones in total; 81% of them show up just once. The ten largest account for approximately 8% of the sample. The sequenced sample consisted of peripheral blood. These receptors were taken from a woman older than 75 with acute or convalescent COVID-19.

This sequence joins TRBV5-1 and TRBJ1-3, with no clear D. The CDR3 is made up of 19 amino acids. V lost 5 bases to trimming and J lost 0 bases, with 24 bases between them. The germline V gene encodes CDR1 SGHRS and CDR2 YFSETQ. The CDR3 DNA sequence: TGCGCCAGCAGACTCCGCCTCTTGAGGGCGCGGATCTCTGGAAACACCATATATTTT. Encoded protein: CASRLRLLRARISGNTIYF.

The chain couples TRBV7-6 to TRBJ2-2; D is perhaps TRBD2 (6 bases). Germline V gene data show CDR1 as SGHVS and CDR2 as FNYEAQ. V lost 4 bases and J lost 5, with 14 bases in between. The CDR3 totals 15 residues. For the CDR3, the DNA is TGTGCCAGCAGCTCAACCGGGACTCGAACCGGGGAGCTGTTTTTT. The encoded protein is CASSSTGTRTGELFF.

About this clone itself: In the same sample, other DNA sequences code for this CDR3. The genes are TRBV5-1 and TRBJ2-3, with D hard to call. The V and J ends lost 0 bases and 1 base respectively, with 6 bases between them. The germline V gene has CDR1 SGHRS and CDR2 YFSETQ. CDR3 size: 14 residues. The CDR3 sequence is CASSLGGRTDTQYF. For the CDR3, the DNA is TGCGCCAGCAGCTTGGGAGGTCGCACAGATACGCAGTATTTT.

This chain uses TRBV27 with TRBJ2-3; possible D gene TRBD2, 6 bases. The CDR3 spans 13 residues. V was shortened by 6 bases and J by 1 base, with 8 bases between the two germline ends. The V gene's germline CDR1 is MNHEY and CDR2 SMNVEV (reference sequence). The CDR3: CASSRLGTDTQYF. CDR3 nucleotides: TGTGCCAGCAGCCGACTAGGCACAGATACGCAGTATTTT.

The J gene is TRBJ2-3, the V gene TRBV18; 12 bases match TRBD2. The CDR3 runs 16 residues. Germline V lookup: CDR1 KGHSH, CDR2 LQKENI. Trimming took 3 bases from V and 4 from J; bases not matched to a gene: 5. The DNA for the CDR3 is TGTGCCAGCTCACCGACTAGCGGGAGTTTGGCAGATACGCAGTATTTT. Translating gives CASSPTSGSLADTQYF.

The gene calls are TRBV7-2 and TRBJ1-2; tentative D call: TRBD1 (5 bases). Trimming took 4 bases from V and 12 from J, leaving 18 bases between them. Germline CDR1 is SGHTA and CDR2 is FQGNSA. The CDR3 covers 13 residues. The CDR3 DNA reads as TGTGCCAGCAGCTATGGACAACCAGGCGGACACACCTTC. This translates into CASSYGQPGGHTF. Full variable domain (remainder filled in from reference TRBV7-2 and TRBJ1-2): GAGVSQSPSNKVTEKGKDVELRCDPISGHTALYWYRQSLGQGLEFLIYFQGNSAPDKSGLPSDRFSAERTGGSVSTLTIQRTQQEDSAVYLCASSYGQPGGHTFGSGTRLTVV.

This chain uses TRBV5-4 with TRBJ1-6; D is unresolved. The CDR3 is made up of 13 amino acids. Per germline, CDR1 SGHNT and CDR2 YYREEE (reference sequence). Trimming cost V 2 bases and J 16 bases, with 16 bases left between them. The CDR3 spells CASSFAGEGKLHF. CDR3 coding DNA: TGTGCCAGCAGCTTCGCCGGTGAGGGAAAACTCCACTTT.

The J gene is TRBJ1-4, the V gene TRBV5-1, with TRBD1 matching over 8 bases. The CDR3 is made up of 15 amino acids. From germline, CDR1 is SGHRS and CDR2 YFSETQ. The V gene end was trimmed by 3 bases and the J gene end by 8 bases; junction bases not matched to a gene: 9. The CDR3, as DNA: TGCGCCAGCAGCTCCCCGGACAGGGATCGGGAAAAACTGTTTTTT. Protein sequence: CASSSPDRDREKLFF.

This chain uses TRBV19 with TRBJ2-2, with 7 bases fitting TRBD1. Germline V lookup: CDR1 LNHDA, CDR2 SQIVND (reference sequence). V shed 3 bases, J shed 0 bases, and the junction held 4 bases outside the gene matches. The CDR3 loop spans 16 amino acids. The CDR3 loop reads CASSIDGTANTGELFF. The DNA of the CDR3 is TGTGCCAGTAGTATTGATGGGACAGCGAACACCGGGGAGCTGTTTTTT.

The chain couples TRBV6-1 to TRBJ2-1, with 7 nucleotides matching TRBD1. The CDR3 runs 13 residues. Germline CDR1 reads MNHNS; CDR2 reads SASEGT. The V and J ends lost 3 bases and 8 bases, in that order; junction bases with no gene match: 4. Here the CDR3 reads CASSEHRGHEQFF. The CDR3 DNA is TGTGCCAGCAGTGAGCACAGGGGCCATGAGCAGTTCTTC.

This clone was observed a single time. The V and J genes are TRBV7-2 and TRBJ1-2, with TRBD1 identical over 7 bases. V lost 5 bases and J lost 1; bases outside the gene matches: 4. The CDR3 is made up of 14 amino acids. Looked up from germline, CDR1 is SGHTA and CDR2 is FQGNSA. CDR3 residues: CASSAHRGNYGYTF. CDR3 nucleotide sequence: TGTGCCAGCAGCGCCCACAGGGGTAACTATGGCTACACCTTC. The full variable domain, in which reference TRBV7-2 and TRBJ1-2 provide the parts outside the CDR3, is GAGVSQSPSNKVTEKGKDVELRCDPISGHTALYWYRQSLGQGLEFLIYFQGNSAPDKSGLPSDRFSAERTGGSVSTLTIQRTQQEDSAVYLCASSAHRGNYGYTFGSGTRLTVV.

The chain carries TRBV3-1 (or the pseudogene TRBV3-2) and TRBJ2-3; 11 bases fit TRBD2. The CDR3 is 15 amino acids. Looked up from germline, CDR1 is LGHDT and CDR2 is YNNKEL (reference sequence). Trimming took 6 bases from V and 4 from J; bases not matched to a gene: 6. The CDR3 is CASRNSGGVADTQYF. DNA of the CDR3: TGTGCCAGCAGGAATAGCGGGGGGGTCGCAGATACGCAGTATTTT.